Shown below are 20 T cell receptor beta chains from a single sample sequenced in a study of CXCR3-negative and CXCR3-positive naive CD8 T cells. The TRB cDNA libraries were prepared by 5' RACE with UMI labels. For each CDR3 protein, TCRdb gives one entry from its re-call of the 5' RACE reads, without DNA. The table gives over 55,000 distinct CDR3 sequences; the top ten clones make up roughly a quarter of it. The sample consisted of memory CD8+ T cells from blood. The source of these receptors is a human donor in good health. Some clones in this sample may be carry-over from other donors' samples.

This chain joins TRBV6-2 or TRBV6-3 and TRBJ2-1; the D call of TRBD2 rests on TCRdb alone, since no DNA is present to check it. CDR3 length: 15 amino acids. Germline V gene data show CDR1 as MNHEY and CDR2 as SVGEGT. The CDR3 spells CASSYAAGGGNEQFF.

The V gene is TRBV30, the J gene TRBJ2-3; the D call from TCRdb, TRBD1, cannot be confirmed without DNA. The CDR3 totals 15 residues. Germline V gene data show CDR1 as GTSNPN and CDR2 as SVGIG (reference sequence). CDR3 residues: CATRIGQGYTDTQYF.

V and J are TRBV11-2 and TRBJ2-1; TCRdb indicates TRBD2, and absent DNA this call remains unverified. In germline, CDR1 is SGHAT, CDR2 FQNNGV. The CDR3 totals 12 residues. The CDR3 here is CASSLPLQEQFF.

The chain is built from TRBV30 and TRBJ2-2. The germline V gene encodes CDR1 GTSNPN and CDR2 SVGIG (reference sequence). The CDR3 is 11 residues long. CDR3 sequence: CAWSVSGELFF.

The chain joins TRBV9 to TRBJ1-1. This CDR3 has 14 residues. The germline gives CDR1 SGDLS, CDR2 YYNGEE. The CDR3: CASSVGAGNTEAFF.

V gene TRBV29-1 combines with J gene TRBJ2-1; TCRdb reports TRBD2, a call that lacks DNA to check it against. Germline V gene data show CDR1 as SQVTM and CDR2 as ANQGSEA. The CDR3 sequence is 13 residues long. CDR3 residues: CSVRLADYNEQFF.

The genes are TRBV29-1 and TRBJ2-7; TCRdb calls TRBD1, which cannot be checked without DNA. Germline CDR1 and CDR2: SQVTM and ANQGSEA. The CDR3 sequence is 13 residues long. The CDR3 protein is CSATTGGKSEQYF.

V gene TRBV21-1 combines with J gene TRBJ2-1; the TCRdb D gene call, TRBD2, has no DNA to confirm it. TRBV21-1 represents a pseudogene. CDR3 length: 19 amino acids. CDR3 amino acids: CASSYAGLAGGPSGNEQFF.

This clonotype is classed as large (0.1 to 1%) by frequency. This sequence joins TRBV6-2 or TRBV6-3 and TRBJ2-1; without DNA, the TCRdb call of TRBD2 cannot be checked. The CDR3 spans 15 residues. Germline CDR1 and CDR2: MNHEY and SVGEGT. The CDR3 region is CASSPPSGGYNEQFF.

J is TRBJ2-7 and V is TRBV29-1; the TCRdb call, TRBD1, lacks DNA for checking. Germline V gene lookup returns CDR1 SQVTM and CDR2 ANQGSEA. The CDR3 runs 13 residues. The CDR3 loop reads CSVSHIGAYEQYF.

The chain recombines TRBV21-1 with TRBJ2-1; TCRdb calls TRBD1, which cannot be checked without DNA. TRBV21-1 is tagged as a pseudogene. CDR3 length: 16 amino acids. The CDR3 loop is CASSKAGGKSVDEQFF.

The V call is TRBV19, the J call TRBJ2-7. The CDR3 sequence is 13 residues long. In germline, CDR1 is LNHDA, CDR2 SQIVND (reference sequence). CDR3 sequence: CASSPSIDYEQYF.

The chain has TRBV28 and TRBJ2-5; the D gene TCRdb calls, TRBD1, cannot be checked with no DNA. CDR1 is MDHEN, CDR2 SYDVKM, per germline. This CDR3 region has 16 residues. CDR3 sequence: CASSLDVSTGKETQYF. The full variable domain, its missing parts supplied by reference TRBV28 and TRBJ2-5, is DVKVTQSSRYLVKRTGEKVFLECVQDMDHENMFWYRQDPGLGLRLIYFSYDVKMKEKGDIPEGYSVSREKKERFSLILESASTNQTSMYLCASSLDVSTGKETQYFGPGTRLLVL.

The chain's CDR3 is CASSDGTGGARQYF. The chain links TRBV5-6 to TRBJ2-7; there is no DNA to check the TCRdb D call of TRBD1. This CDR3 region has 14 residues. Germline V gene data show CDR1 as SGHDT and CDR2 as YYEEEE.

V gene TRBV28 combines with J gene TRBJ1-1. Looked up from germline, CDR1 is MDHEN and CDR2 is SYDVKM. This CDR3 is built from 14 residues. CDR3 sequence: CASSSLWGGTEAFF.

The gene calls are TRBV5-1 and TRBJ2-2; checking the TCRdb D call of TRBD2 is not possible without DNA. The CDR3 consists of 18 residues. Germline lookup yields CDR1 SGHRS and CDR2 YFSETQ. CDR3 region: CASSPTPGLAGNTGELFF.

The chain carries TRBV5-6 and TRBJ2-1; TCRdb gives TRBD2 as the D gene, but with no DNA this cannot be confirmed. The CDR3 extends over 15 amino acids. The germline gives CDR1 SGHDT, CDR2 YYEEEE. CDR3: CASSPLAGGANEQFF.

The V gene is TRBV7-6, the J gene TRBJ2-7. The CDR3 sequence is 14 residues long. CDR1 SGHVS and CDR2 FNYEAQ come from the germline V gene. This chain's CDR3 is CASSSGGGSYEQYF.

V gene TRBV4-3 combines with J gene TRBJ1-1; the D call from TCRdb, TRBD1, cannot be confirmed without DNA. The germline CDR1 and CDR2 sequences are LGHNA and YSLEER. The CDR3 spans 15 residues. CDR3 amino acids: CASSQEKGLNTEAFF.

This chain connects TRBV30 to TRBJ1-1. The CDR3 covers 12 residues. Germline loops: CDR1 GTSNPN, CDR2 SVGIG (reference sequence). CDR3 sequence: CAWSVGNTEAFF.